Listed below are T cell receptor beta chains from one sample, sequenced in a study of cytomegalovirus exposure and HLA in healthy donors. Some clones are missing from TCRdb's copy, which holds only in-frame ones; the method was immunoSEQ multiplex PCR. The top ten hold about 2% of the sample, which has about 98,000 clones, roughly 70% seen once. Sequenced sample: PBMCs. These receptors were collected from a male donor in good health and CMV-seronegative. Each CDR3 is given with its conserved first and last residue. A D gene is named only where the DNA matches it firmly. Rows give clone size only sometimes, using once, few, many, or a class for an expanded clone.

J | V | size | D | DNA | CDR3
TRBJ2-3 | TRBV7-2 | NA | TRBD1 | TGTGCCAGCAGCTCCTTGACAGGGGAGACAGATACGCAGTATTTT | CASSSLTGETDTQYF
TRBJ2-7 | TRBV5-3 | NA | NA | TGTGCCAGAAGCTCCGGACTTTTGAGGTACGAGCAGTACTTC | CARSSGLLRYEQYF
TRBJ1-2 | TRBV9 | few | TRBD1 | TGTGCCAGCGGTGGGACAGGGGTTGGAGGCTACACCTTC | CASGGTGVGGYTF
TRBJ1-4 | TRBV27 | NA | NA | TGTGCCAGCAGTTTAAAGCCACAGCTACCTCATGAAAAACTGTTTTTT | CASSLKPQLPHEKLFF
TRBJ1-2 | TRBV30 | NA | NA | TGTGCCTGGAGTGTAGCATATGGCTACACCTTC | CAWSVAYGYTF
TRBJ1-2 | TRBV10-3 | NA | TRBD1 | TGTGCCATCAGTGAGAACGTAGGACAGGGGTACTATGGCTACACCTTC | CAISENVGQGYYGYTF
TRBJ2-3 | TRBV4-2 | NA | TRBD2 | TGTGCCAGCAGCCTGACCGGGACTAGCGGCACAGATACGCAGTATTTT | CASSLTGTSGTDTQYF
TRBJ2-4 | TRBV7-6 | NA | TRBD1 | TGTGCCAGCAGCCCACGACAGGGGGCCAGAGACATTCAGTACTTC | CASSPRQGARDIQYF
TRBJ1-4 | TRBV28 | NA | NA | TGTGCCAGCAGTTTATCAGGGAAGATGGATGAAAAACTGTTTTTT | CASSLSGKMDEKLFF
TRBJ2-7 | TRBV5-4 | NA | TRBD2 | TGTGCCAGCAGCGGACTAGCGGGAGCCTACGAGCAGTACTTC | CASSGLAGAYEQYF
TRBJ2-2 | TRBV9 | NA | NA | TGTGCCAGCAGCGTGCTAGCCCCCGGGGAGCTGTTTTTT | CASSVLAPGELFF
TRBJ2-1 | TRBV29-1 | NA | TRBD2 | TGCAGCGTTGCCCCCGGGACTAGCGGGGGAGGTGAGCAGTTCTTC | CSVAPGTSGGGEQFF
TRBJ2-3 | TRBV25-1 | NA | NA | TGTGCCAGCAGCGGGGAAGGGTCAGATACGCAGTATTTT | CASSGEGSDTQYF
TRBJ2-7 | TRBV28 | once | TRBD1 | TGTGCCAGCAGTTTAAGTGGGTTTTTGGTGGGTTCTCCGGGGCAGGGGGCCTACGAGCAGTACTTC | CASSLSGFLVGSPGQGAYEQYF
TRBJ1-1 | TRBV30 | NA | TRBD1 | TGTGCCTGGGGACAGGGAATCCCTGAAGCTTTCTTT | CAWGQGIPEAFF
TRBJ2-7 | TRBV19 | NA | TRBD1 | TGTGCCAGTAGTTCCCAGGGGGTTCCTTACGAGCAGTACTTC | CASSSQGVPYEQYF
TRBJ1-1 | TRBV2 | few | NA | TGTGCCAGCAGCCACTTAGTCGCTGAAGCTTTCTTT | CASSHLVAEAFF
TRBJ2-2 | TRBV11-2 | NA | TRBD2 | TGTGCCAGCAGCTATACTAGCGGGACGAACACCGGGGAGCTGTTTTTT | CASSYTSGTNTGELFF
TRBJ2-5 | TRBV5-1 | few | NA | TGCGCCAGCAGCTCTGACGGGTCGGGGTGGTTAGAGACCCAGTACTTC | CASSSDGSGWLETQYF
TRBJ1-1 | TRBV5-1 | few | NA | TGCGCCAGCAGCACTGGACCCAACGGGGGCACTGAAGCTTTCTTT | CASSTGPNGGTEAFF
TRBJ2-5 | TRBV5-4 | NA | NA | TGTGCCAGCAGCCCCGGAGGGGCGGGACGGCAAGAGACCCAGTACTTC | CASSPGGAGRQETQYF
TRBJ2-4 | TRBV7-2 | NA | TRBD1 | TGTGCCAGCAGCCCACAGGGGGCTGGCAAAAACATTCAGTACTTC | CASSPQGAGKNIQYF
TRBJ2-5 | TRBV5-1 | NA | TRBD1 | TGCGCCAGCAGCGCTCCGGGACAGCCACAAGAGACCCAGTACTTC | CASSAPGQPQETQYF
TRBJ2-6 | TRBV6-4 | once | TRBD1 | TGTGCCAGCAGTGGCGGACAGGCCCCGGGCTCTGGGGCCAACGTCCTGACTTTC | CASSGGQAPGSGANVLTF
TRBJ2-2 | TRBV5-1 | NA | NA | TGCGCCAGCAGCTTGGGGACAGCGAACACCGGGGAGCTGTTTTTT | CASSLGTANTGELFF
TRBJ2-1 | TRBV11-3 | NA | TRBD1 | TGTGCCAGCAGCTTAGATGGGACAGGGCTTAAACAGTTCTTC | CASSLDGTGLKQFF
TRBJ1-2 | TRBV13 | NA | NA | TGTGCCAGCAGCCCCGGGACTCACTATGGCTACACCTTC | CASSPGTHYGYTF
TRBJ2-7 | TRBV27 | few | TRBD2 | TGTGCCAGCAGTTCGTCCGGGAGGCCCTCCTACGAGCAGTACTTC | CASSSSGRPSYEQYF
TRBJ1-1 | TRBV29-1 | NA | NA | TGCAGCGTTGTTAGGTTCGGGAGCAAGGACACTGAAGCTTTCTTT | CSVVRFGSKDTEAFF
TRBJ2-7 | TRBV5-1 | NA | TRBD1 | TGCGCCAGCAGCTTGGCCATCCCCGGTGTTTCGGGACAGGTTCACGAGCAGTACTTC | CASSLAIPGVSGQVHEQYF
TRBJ2-5 | TRBV5-1 | NA | TRBD2 | TGCGCCAGCAGCTTGACGGCGGGAGGGGGAGAGACCCAGTACTTC | CASSLTAGGGETQYF
TRBJ2-1 | TRBV30 | NA | NA | TGTGCCTGGAGAAAGGCTGGACAGAACAATGAGCAGTTCTTC | CAWRKAGQNNEQFF
TRBJ2-7 | TRBV27 | NA | TRBD1 | TGTGCCAGCAGCCGACAGGGGGAATTCTACGAGCAGTACTTC | CASSRQGEFYEQYF
TRBJ2-2 | TRBV6-6 | NA | TRBD1 | TGTGCCAGCAGGCCCGGACAGGGGAACACCGGGGAGCTGTTTTTT | CASRPGQGNTGELFF
TRBJ2-1 | TRBV19 | few | TRBD1 | TGTGCCAGTAGTCGGACAGGGAAGGTGGATGAGCAGTTCTTC | CASSRTGKVDEQFF
TRBJ2-3 | TRBV19 | NA | TRBD2 | TGTGCCAGTAGTAGTGGACTAGCCGTAGATACGCAGTATTTT | CASSSGLAVDTQYF